Listed here is a single T cell receptor (beta chain). The antigen remains undetermined. This specimen comes from a study of OX40 agonist ivuxolimab in advanced cancers. Study as a whole: Ivuxolimab, an antibody acting as an agonist of OX40 (CD134), was used to treat patients. A history of anti-PD-1, anti-PD-L1 or anti-CTLA-4 therapy was acceptable, and 40% had some.

Germline lookup yields CDR1 SGHDT and CDR2 YYEEEE. This CDR3 is 14 amino acids long. Trimming removed 4 bases from V and 7 bases from J; junction bases left unmatched: 10. Broader study findings: CD8+ T cells averaged more expanded clones than CD4+.

Using immunoSEQ multiplex PCR, the repertoire was profiled, and TCRdb retains in-frame clones only, with some absent. The sample consists of 60,000 to 75,000 clones, roughly 80% of them appearing once. This chain links TRBV5-6 with TRBJ1-2; 7 bases match TRBD1. The sample here was CD4+ or CD8+ T cells sorted from blood, taken in a trial of the OX40 agonist ivuxolimab. This TCR derives from an adult with an advanced solid tumor such as melanoma, head and neck, liver or kidney cancer. The CDR3 is CASSPRQGERGYTF. CDR3 nucleotides: TGTGCCAGCAGCCCCCGGCAGGGGGAACGTGGCTACACCTTC.